A single sample is the source of the 20 T cell receptor beta chains below, sequenced in a study of CD8+CD57+ T cells in acquired aplastic anemia. All sequencing subjects had displayed CD8+CD57+ cell expansion on flow cytometry. TCR beta VDJ combinations and CDR3 sequences were profiled from genomic DNA. MiXCR, run by TCRdb on the reads, gives a single entry per CDR3 protein. The data hold more than 150,000 distinct CDR3 sequences, with more than 45% observed a single time. The sequenced sample consisted of sorted CD4+, CD8+, or CD8+CD57+ T cells (not recorded which) from PBMCs. The receptors here all came from a human donor with aplastic anemia.

This clonotype was detected many times. The chain joins TRBV24-1 to TRBJ1-1, with 10 bases lining up with TRBD1. Losses at the gene ends were 5 bases for V and 5 bases for J; bases not matched to a gene: 1. The CDR3 extends over 13 amino acids. CDR1 and CDR2 from the germline V gene are KGHDR and SFDVKD. The CDR3 loop is CATSGQGATEAFF. As DNA, the CDR3 is TGTGCCACCAGTGGACAGGGGGCAACTGAAGCTTTCTTT.

This clonotype was detected many times. The chain is built from TRBV29-1 and TRBJ1-2, with D uncertain. The ends were cut back, 4 bases at V and 7 bases at J, with 13 bases in the middle. CDR1 is SQVTM and CDR2 is ANQGSEA in the germline V gene. The CDR3 covers 12 residues. CDR3 bases: TGCAGCGTTGTAACGGGAGGAAGTGGCTACACCTTC. This gives the protein CSVVTGGSGYTF. The entire variable domain, with the rest obtained from reference TRBV29-1 and TRBJ1-2, is as follows: SAVISQKPSRDICQRGTSLTIQCQVDSQVTMMFWYRQQPGQSLTLIATANQGSEATYESGFVIDKFPISRPNLTFSTLTVSNMSPEDSSIYLCSVVTGGSGYTFGSGTRLTVV.

This clonotype was recorded a few times. The chain combines TRBV29-1 with TRBJ2-1, with D perhaps assigned TRBD1 or TRBD2 (5 bases each). The germline CDR1 and CDR2 sequences are SQVTM and ANQGSEA. V was cut by 3 bases and J by 4 bases, with 13 bases left in between. The CDR3 extends over 14 amino acids. DNA of the CDR3: TGCAGCGTTGATAGAGGGGATGGGTACAATGAGCAGTTCTTC. Amino acids: CSVDRGDGYNEQFF.

The chain joins TRBV5-1 to TRBJ2-5; D is tentatively TRBD1 or TRBD2 (6 bases each). Germline-derived CDR1 and CDR2 are SGHRS and YFSETQ. This CDR3 has 14 amino acids. Trimming took off 0 bases at V and 5 bases at J, with 11 bases between the two ends. The CDR3 protein is CASSLVGGLETQYF. CDR3 bases: TGCGCCAGCAGCTTGGTAGGGGGGTTGGAGACCCAGTACTTC.

Concerning this clonotype: A much larger clone is a single base away; this may be a read error. This chain links TRBV5-1 with TRBJ1-1, with TRBD1 as a possible D gene (6 bases). The CDR3 has 14 residues. Trimming cost V 4 bases and J 3 bases, with 13 bases left between them. The germline V gene encodes CDR1 SGHRS and CDR2 YFSETQ. The CDR3 DNA reads as TGCGCCAGCAGCCTGGGACACGCTGACACTGAAGCTTTCTTT. Protein product: CASSLGHADTEAFF.

This clonotype came up many times. V gene TRBV7-2 combines with J gene TRBJ1-1; no reliable D call. Looked up from germline, CDR1 is SGHTA and CDR2 is FQGNSA. Trimming stripped 3 bases from V and 11 bases from J, with 16 bases between. CDR3 size: 13 residues. CDR3: CASSFKWGGRAFF. The CDR3 DNA reads as TGTGCCAGCAGCTTTAAGTGGGGTGGACGGGCTTTCTTT.

This sequence joins TRBV20-1 and TRBJ1-6; possibly TRBD1 for D (6 bases). Germline lookup yields CDR1 DFQATT and CDR2 SNEGSKA (reference sequence). V was cut by 5 bases and J by 8 bases, with 16 bases left in between. The CDR3 runs 14 residues. The CDR3 region has the DNA TGCAGTGCTCGACCGGGATCAGGGGATTCACCCCTCCACTTT. It yields the protein CSARPGSGDSPLHF.

The chain employs TRBV2 and TRBJ2-3, with 8 bases aligning to TRBD2. The CDR3 has 17 amino acids. Germline-derived CDR1 and CDR2 are SNHLY and FYNNEI. V was pared by 2 bases and J by 2 bases, with 9 bases of the junction left unmatched. The CDR3 nucleotides read TGTGCCAGCAGTGAATGGCAAGCGGGAGAGGTCACAGATACGCAGTATTTT. Translating it yields CASSEWQAGEVTDTQYF.

As to this clonotype: A read error is possible here, since a much larger clone lies one base away. This chain connects TRBV5-1 to TRBJ2-7; 7 bases are shared with TRBD1. Looked up from germline, CDR1 is SGHRS and CDR2 is YFSETQ. With V trimmed by 1 base and J by 6 bases, 4 bases remained unmatched. The CDR3 sequence is 13 residues long. The CDR3 protein is CASSLIQGCEQYF. CDR3 nucleotide sequence: TGCGCCAGCAGCTTGATACAGGGGTGCGAGCAGTACTTC.

The V and J genes are TRBV4-3 and TRBJ2-3; no clear D. Trimming pared 0 bases from V and 4 bases from J, leaving 5 bases between. The CDR3 is 13 residues long. CDR1 LGHNA and CDR2 YSLEER come from the germline V gene. DNA of the CDR3: TGCGCCAGCAGCCAAGATCGGTCAGATACGCAGTATTTT. Its translation: CASSQDRSDTQYF.

DNA of the CDR3: TGCAGTGCTAGGGGACCAGACACTTACGAGCAGTACTTC. It codes for CSARGPDTYEQYF. This chain uses TRBV20-1 with TRBJ2-7, with D perhaps given as TRBD1 or TRBD2 (5 bases each). CDR1 is DFQATT and CDR2 is SNEGSKA in the germline V gene (reference sequence). The length of the CDR3 is 13 residues. Deletions cut 3 bases from V and 4 bases from J, with 13 bases between.

This clonotype was detected many times. The chain carries TRBV29-1 and TRBJ2-1; no clear D gene. The length of the CDR3 is 12 residues. Trimming removed 3 bases from V and 2 bases from J, with 5 bases in between. Per germline, CDR1 SQVTM and CDR2 ANQGSEA. The CDR3 sequence is CSVDSPYNEQFF. The CDR3, as DNA: TGCAGCGTTGATTCTCCCTACAATGAGCAGTTCTTC.

This clonotype was detected many times. This chain uses TRBV7-2 with TRBJ2-6, with no clear D. CDR1 is SGHTA, CDR2 FQGNSA, per germline. The V end lost 1 base, the J end lost 0 bases, and 7 bases lay between the germline ends. CDR3 length: 16 amino acids. For the CDR3, the DNA is TGTGCCAGCAGCTTAGTAGCTTCCTCTGGGGCCAACGTCCTGACTTTC. This gives the protein CASSLVASSGANVLTF.

The chain links TRBV7-8 to TRBJ1-5, with 10 bases fitting TRBD1. CDR1 is SGHVS, CDR2 FQNEAQ, per germline. The CDR3 length is 17 residues. V lost 1 base to trimming and J lost 7 bases; unmatched junction nucleotides: 10. The CDR3 protein is CASSLEWVPGQGQPQHF. The CDR3, as DNA: TGTGCCAGCAGCTTAGAGTGGGTCCCGGGACAGGGGCAGCCCCAGCATTTT.

This clonotype occurred once. V usage is TRBV12-3 or TRBV12-4 and J usage is TRBJ2-5; 9 bases align to TRBD1. This CDR3 has 15 amino acids. V shed 7 bases, J shed 5 bases, and the junction held 11 bases outside the gene matches. The CDR3 DNA reads as TGTGCCAGCACAAACACAGGGGGCGCGAGGGAGACCCAGTACTTC. It translates to CASTNTGGARETQYF.

The V call is TRBV15, the J call TRBJ1-2; D possibly corresponds to TRBD1 (5 bases). Germline-derived CDR1 and CDR2 are LNHNV and YYDKDF (reference sequence). Trimming stripped 5 bases from V and 8 bases from J, with 21 bases between. The CDR3 has 15 amino acids. CDR3 DNA sequence: TGTGCCACCAGCGGTCACTCGGGAGGGGCGCGAGGCTACACCTTC. Protein sequence: CATSGHSGGARGYTF.

This chain links TRBV20-1 with TRBJ2-7; 8 bases map to TRBD1. Trimming cost V 2 bases and J 5 bases; bases outside gene matches: 5. The CDR3 has 13 residues. In germline, CDR1 is DFQATT, CDR2 SNEGSKA (reference sequence). CDR3 nucleotides: TGCAGTGCTAGACAGGGGGCGAAAAACGAGCAGTACTTC. Amino acids: CSARQGAKNEQYF.

This clonotype has ten or more counts. The chain combines TRBV9 with TRBJ2-1; TRBD1 aligns across 9 bases. CDR1 SGDLS and CDR2 YYNGEE come from the germline V gene. This CDR3 contains 15 residues. V shed 3 bases, J shed 0 bases, and the junction held 1 base outside the gene matches. DNA for the CDR3: TGTGCCAGCAGCGCGACAGGGGGCTCCTACAATGAGCAGTTCTTC. Translating gives CASSATGGSYNEQFF.

This clonotype was recorded at least ten times. The V gene is TRBV5-1, the J gene TRBJ1-1; possible D gene TRBD1, 6 bases. V lost 4 bases to trimming and J lost 3 bases, with 16 bases between them. The CDR3 has 15 amino acids. Germline CDR1 reads SGHRS; CDR2 reads YFSETQ. CDR3 nucleotide sequence: TGCGCCAGCAGCCCGGGGGCAGGGGCGTACACTGAAGCTTTCTTT. Its protein is CASSPGAGAYTEAFF.

This clonotype was recorded a few times. The chain employs TRBV6-2 or TRBV6-3 and TRBJ2-5; 7 bases line up with TRBD1. With V trimmed by 5 bases and J by 2 bases, 8 bases remained unmatched. The V gene's germline CDR1 is MNHEY and CDR2 SVGEGT. The CDR3 consists of 15 residues. The CDR3 is CASSNPRDSQETQYF. CDR3 coding DNA: TGTGCCAGCAGTAACCCCCGGGACAGTCAAGAGACCCAGTACTTC.